These 18 T cell receptor beta chains share one sample of origin, sequenced in a study of low-dose radiotherapy and immunotherapy resistance in tumors. Alpha and beta chains were covered, as first-strand cDNA relied on TRAV- and TRBV-specific primers. Over 20 PCR cycles, TCRs were amplified from a constant-region primer and V-primer adapter. TCRdb ran MiXCR on the reads and lists one entry per CDR3 protein. The sample yields some 85,000 distinct CDR3 sequences, approximately 20% seen once. The sample's time point: before trial treatment. Sequenced material: PBMCs, taken before treatment. Receptors originate from a male donor with prostate cancer.

Relative to its sample, this clonotype is medium-sized. The genes are TRBV6-2 or TRBV6-3 and TRBJ2-2; possible D gene TRBD1, 6 bases. Trimming stripped 6 bases from V and 4 bases from J, with 18 bases between. From germline, CDR1 is MNHEY and CDR2 SVGEGT. This CDR3 is 16 amino acids long. DNA of the CDR3: TGTGCCAGCAGCCAACCACAGGGTGTTGGCACCGGGGAGCTGTTTTTT. This gives the protein CASSQPQGVGTGELFF.

In its sample, this clonotype was seen many times. The chain combines TRBV27 with TRBJ2-1; D might be TRBD2 (5 bases). This CDR3 is built from 15 residues. V was trimmed by 5 bases and J by 8 bases, leaving 19 bases between them. Germline V gives CDR1 MNHEY, CDR2 SMNVEV (reference sequence). The CDR3: CASSPHRTGSDEQFF. As DNA, the CDR3 is TGTGCCAGCAGTCCCCATCGAACGGGGTCTGATGAGCAGTTCTTC.

This clonotype showed up many times. The genes are TRBV7-9 and TRBJ1-2; no clear D. V lost 2 bases and J lost 4, with 14 bases in between. The CDR3 has 15 residues. Germline V gives CDR1 SEHNR, CDR2 FQNEAQ (reference sequence). CDR3: CASSLSGLDGYGYTF. For the CDR3, the DNA is TGTGCCAGCAGCTTAAGTGGGCTTGACGGCTATGGCTACACCTTC.

This clonotype was observed at least ten times. V is TRBV6-2 or TRBV6-3 and J is TRBJ2-5; TRBD1 is a possible D gene (5 bases). Germline CDR1 and CDR2: MNHEY and SVGEGT. The CDR3 is 13 residues long. V was pared by 4 bases and J by 4 bases, with 10 bases between. The CDR3 nucleotides are TGTGCCAGCAGTTGGGGCAACCGAGAGACCCAGTACTTC. Its translation: CASSWGNRETQYF.

As regards this clonotype: This clone may be a read error of a much larger clone one base away. The chain links TRBV5-3 to TRBJ2-2; TRBD1 matches 12 bases. TRBV5-3 belongs to the ORF category, with a function that is uncertain. This CDR3 has 16 residues. V gave up 8 bases and J gave up 6 bases; unmatched junction bases: 11. The CDR3 reads CASSPIWDRGPGELFF. CDR3 bases: TGTGCCAGCAGCCCCATTTGGGACAGGGGGCCCGGGGAGCTGTTTTTT.

Ten or more counts support this clonotype. This sequence joins TRBV20-1 and TRBJ1-2; 7 positions match TRBD1. Germline CDR1 is DFQATT and CDR2 is SNEGSKA (reference sequence). This CDR3 has 14 amino acids. V shed 0 bases and J 4 bases; nucleotides not matched to a gene: 5. The CDR3 region is CSARDGTAIYGYTF. CDR3 coding DNA: TGCAGTGCTAGAGATGGGACAGCAATCTATGGCTACACCTTC.

This clonotype was counted at least ten times. The genes are TRBV15 and TRBJ1-2; tentative D call: TRBD1 (6 bases). The germline CDR1 and CDR2 sequences are LNHNV and YYDKDF (reference sequence). The CDR3 is 18 amino acids. The germline V and J ends were trimmed by 3 bases and 7 bases, with 27 bases remaining between them. DNA of the CDR3: TGTGCCACCAGCAGTGCTCGTGGGGGGCCCCGTATGTCGGGTGGCTACACCTTC. This sequence encodes CATSSARGGPRMSGGYTF. Together with reference TRBV15 and TRBJ1-2, the CDR3 gives the full variable domain: DAMVIQNPRYQVTQFGKPVTLSCSQTLNHNVMYWYQQKSSQAPKLLFHYYDKDFNNEADTPDNFQSRRPNTSFCFLDIRSPGLGDTAMYLCATSSARGGPRMSGGYTFGSGTRLTVV.

This clonotype has at least ten counts. This chain connects TRBV7-9 to TRBJ2-5; TRBD1 aligns across 10 bases. Unmatched junction bases numbered 0, after V lost 1 base and J lost 1 base. This CDR3 is built from 15 residues. The V gene's germline CDR1 is SEHNR and CDR2 FQNEAQ (reference sequence). CDR3 DNA: TGTGCCAGCAGCTTAGGGGACAGGGGCCAAGAGACCCAGTACTTC. This translates into CASSLGDRGQETQYF.

There are many counts of this clonotype. The V gene is TRBV29-1, the J gene TRBJ2-1; 10 bases map to TRBD2. The length of the CDR3 is 14 residues. The J segment lost 10 bases and the V segment lost 4 bases, leaving 10 bases of the junction unmatched. Per germline, CDR1 SQVTM and CDR2 ANQGSEA. The CDR3 nucleotides read TGCAGCGTTGGGGGTAATAGCGGGAGGTTAGAGCAGTTCTTC. This gives the protein CSVGGNSGRLEQFF.

J is TRBJ1-2 and V is TRBV6-2 or TRBV6-3; 8 bases line up with TRBD1. Trimming took 8 bases from V and 8 from J; bases not matched to a gene: 13. The CDR3 contains 14 residues. Germline loops: CDR1 MNHEY, CDR2 SVGEGT. This chain's CDR3 is CASAPGQGAWGYTF. The CDR3, as DNA: TGTGCCAGCGCCCCGGGGCAGGGGGCTTGGGGCTACACCTTC.

This clonotype was picked up many times. The chain joins TRBV20-1 to TRBJ2-1, with 8 nucleotides matching TRBD2. This CDR3 contains 15 residues. V dropped 3 bases and J dropped 0; count of bases not matched to a gene: 4. CDR1 DFQATT and CDR2 SNEGSKA come from the germline V gene (reference sequence). The CDR3 bases are TGCAGTGCTAGGGGCGGGGGGCTCTCCTACAATGAGCAGTTCTTC. Its protein product is CSARGGGLSYNEQFF.

This clonotype occurred a few times. This is likely an artifact of a read error, given a far larger clone one base away. This sequence joins TRBV9 and TRBJ2-7; either TRBD1 or TRBD2 may supply D (5 bases each). The CDR3 sequence is 15 residues long. The germline V gene has CDR1 SGDLS and CDR2 YYNGEE. V was shortened by 4 bases and J by 7 bases, with 21 bases between the two germline ends. CDR3 coding DNA: TGTGCCAGCAGCCCACGGGACGGGGATTACAATGAGCAGTACTTC. It codes for CASSPRDGDYNEQYF.

V gene TRBV10-3 combines with J gene TRBJ1-2; 9 positions agree with TRBD1. The V and J ends lost 7 bases and 7 bases, in that order; junction bases with no gene match: 10. This CDR3 is 14 amino acids long. Per the germline V gene, CDR1 is ENHRY and CDR2 is SYGVKD. The CDR3 nucleotides read TGTGCCATCACTGAACCGGGACAGGGTCCTGGCTACACCTTC. It codes for CAITEPGQGPGYTF.

This clonotype was observed many times. The chain recombines TRBV10-3 with TRBJ2-5, with 7 nucleotides matching TRBD1. This CDR3 contains 14 residues. V dropped 2 bases and J dropped 5; count of bases not matched to a gene: 5. Germline V gives CDR1 ENHRY, CDR2 SYGVKD. The CDR3 sequence is CAISEGTVPETQYF. The CDR3 DNA follows: TGTGCCATCAGTGAGGGGACAGTCCCGGAGACCCAGTACTTC.

In its sample, this clonotype was seen many times. This chain uses TRBV25-1 with TRBJ2-1; 13 bases fit TRBD2. The CDR3 has 17 amino acids. CDR1 MGHDK and CDR2 SYGVNS come from the germline V gene. The V gene end was trimmed by 3 bases and the J gene end by 7 bases; junction bases not matched to a gene: 9. The CDR3 loop is CASSDFQLAGGFNEQFF. CDR3 sequence (DNA): TGTGCCAGCAGTGATTTCCAACTAGCGGGAGGGTTTAATGAGCAGTTCTTC. The full variable domain, its missing parts supplied by reference TRBV25-1 and TRBJ2-1, is EADIYQTPRYLVIGTGKKITLECSQTMGHDKMYWYQQDPGMELHLIHYSYGVNSTEKGDLSSESTVSRIRTEHFPLTLESARPSHTSQYLCASSDFQLAGGFNEQFFGPGTRLTVL.

This clonotype was counted many times. This CDR3 is CASSSGRDHEQFF. The CDR3 nucleotides are TGTGCCAGCAGTTCGGGTCGCGACCATGAGCAGTTCTTC. The chain links TRBV6-8 to TRBJ2-1, with D unclear. Trimming stripped 4 bases from V and 8 bases from J, with 12 bases between. Germline CDR1 reads MNHGY; CDR2 reads SAAAGT. The CDR3 extends over 13 amino acids.

This clonotype was detected once. A far larger clone is one nucleotide away, so this likely arose from a read error. The chain is built from TRBV7-3 and TRBJ2-1, with 10 bases fitting TRBD1. Germline CDR1 SGHTA, CDR2 FQGTGA. V shed 5 bases, J shed 10 bases, and the junction held 11 bases outside the gene matches. This CDR3 has 15 residues. CDR3: CASSTPGTGVSEQFF. The CDR3 DNA sequence: TGTGCCAGCAGCACACCCGGGACAGGGGTATCCGAGCAGTTCTTC.

In this sample, this clonotype turned up many times. The chain links TRBV18 to TRBJ2-7; D perhaps matches TRBD2 (6 bases). This CDR3 is 15 amino acids long. The V gene's germline CDR1 is KGHSH and CDR2 LQKENI. Trimming removed 3 bases from V and 3 bases from J, with 15 bases in between. Written as DNA, the CDR3 is TGTGCCAGCTCACCGGGGAGGCGGACACTCTACGAGCAGTACTTC. It is translated as CASSPGRRTLYEQYF.